This T cell receptor beta chain emerged from a study of blood T cell repertoires in COVID-19. Background on the study: The origin of the acute and convalescent COVID-19 samples was the United States, Italy and Spain. The analysed material was cDNA or gDNA that came from T cells, B-cell-depleted T cells, or PBMCs.

Trimming cost V 2 bases and J 8 bases, with 9 bases left between them. Per germline, CDR1 SGHTA and CDR2 FQGNSA. The CDR3 is 12 residues long. Assay: immunoSEQ multiplex PCR; the TCRdb copy retains only in-frame clones and omits some. The data show about 140,000 clones, 70% to 80% seen once. The TCR sequence derives from a woman in her fifties or sixties with active or convalescent COVID-19. V is TRBV7-2 and J is TRBJ1-2; D is undetermined. Sequencing used peripheral blood. The CDR3 DNA sequence: TGTGCCAGCAGCTTAACCGCAGGAGGCTACACCTTC. Encoded protein: CASSLTAGGYTF.